Following are 4 T cell receptor beta chains from one sample sequenced in a study of blood T cell repertoires in COVID-19 (TCRdb year 2020). Library preparation employed the immunoSEQ multiplex PCR assay. TCRdb stores this immuneACCESS table with in-frame sequences only. Part of the clones is absent; in the studies checked, under half of the shortfall reflects unresolved V genes, and no reason is known for the rest. Across this sample there are around 190,000 clones, with 86% seen only once. The top ten clonotypes cover about 20% of the sample. Input material: peripheral blood. The source of these receptors is a man in his sixties or seventies with active or convalescent COVID-19.

The CDR3 coding sequence is TGTGCCAGCAGTGAAAGTAACAGTTACTACGAGCAGTACTTC. Protein: CASSESNSYYEQYF. This chain links TRBV2 with TRBJ2-7; no clear D. The CDR3 length is 14 residues. The V end lost 2 bases, the J end lost 3 bases, and 11 bases lay between the germline ends. Germline CDR1 is SNHLY and CDR2 is FYNNEI.

This rearrangement joins TRBV18 to TRBJ1-2, with D perhaps TRBD1 (6 bases). This CDR3 is 14 amino acids long. From germline, CDR1 is KGHSH and CDR2 LQKENI. Trimming left V 2 bases short and J 8 bases short, with 15 bases between. The CDR3 protein is CASSPGGVEGGYTF. CDR3 bases: TGTGCCAGCTCACCAGGGGGCGTCGAGGGAGGCTACACCTTC.

This clone was seen only once. This rearrangement joins TRBV7-2 to TRBJ1-2; weak D call: TRBD1 (5 bases). V shed 1 base and J shed 5 bases, with 8 bases lying between them. The germline gives CDR1 SGHTA, CDR2 FQGNSA. The CDR3 consists of 13 residues. The DNA for the CDR3 is TGTGCCAGCAGCTTAGGACAGAGTTATGGCTACACCTTC. Translation gives CASSLGQSYGYTF. The full variable domain, its missing parts supplied by reference TRBV7-2 and TRBJ1-2, is GAGVSQSPSNKVTEKGKDVELRCDPISGHTALYWYRQSLGQGLEFLIYFQGNSAPDKSGLPSDRFSAERTGGSVSTLTIQRTQQEDSAVYLCASSLGQSYGYTFGSGTRLTVV.

The chain uses TRBV27 and TRBJ2-7; D gene ambiguous. Trimming removed 6 bases at V and 0 bases at J, with 15 bases between. The V gene's germline CDR1 is MNHEY and CDR2 SMNVEV (reference sequence). The CDR3 covers 15 residues. CDR3 in DNA: TGTGCCAGCAGGCCAGGAATTCTGAGCTCCTACGAGCAGTACTTC. It specifies CASRPGILSSYEQYF.